The sequence of this T cell receptor beta chain was determined in a study of CD8 T cells in Susac syndrome. Study-wide points: It was acknowledged in the study that the number of individuals who were included in its TCR sequencing and HLA analysis was relatively small.

The authors carried out high-throughput sequencing of TCR beta. They applied it to CD8+ and CD4+ T cells obtained from blood. TEMRA cells were enriched by FACS, and CD4+ and CD8+ T cells were negatively isolated. With regard to this clonotype: Its antigen is unidentified.

RNA in amounts of roughly 0.5 to 1 ug was reverse transcribed with random hexamers. Multiplex PCR with immunoSEQ amplified the TCR beta CDR3 across 54 Vbeta and 13 Jbeta. TCRdb re-derived calls from the immunoSEQ multiplex PCR reads in MiXCR, one entry per CDR3 protein. Of approximately 140,000 distinct CDR3 sequences detected, roughly 95% appear once; the ten largest clones hold over 0.095%. V lost 4 bases to trimming and J lost 9 bases; unmatched junction nucleotides: 6. Germline CDR1 SGHTS, CDR2 YDEGEE. The CDR3 spans 13 residues. The clonotype comes from a human donor with multiple sclerosis. The V gene is TRBV5-8, the J gene TRBJ1-5; 8 bases agree with TRBD1. The sequencing sample was made of CD4+ T cells from PBMCs. The chain's CDR3 is CASSLDRVRPQHF. For the CDR3, the DNA is TGTGCCAGCAGCCTGGACAGGGTTCGGCCCCAGCATTTT. Full variable domain (rest looked up from reference TRBV5-8 and TRBJ1-5): EAGVTQSPTHLIKTRGQQATLRCSPISGHTSVYWYQQALGLGLQFLLWYDEGEERNRGNFPPRFSGRQFPNYSSELNVNALELEDSALYLCASSLDRVRPQHFGDGTRLSIL.